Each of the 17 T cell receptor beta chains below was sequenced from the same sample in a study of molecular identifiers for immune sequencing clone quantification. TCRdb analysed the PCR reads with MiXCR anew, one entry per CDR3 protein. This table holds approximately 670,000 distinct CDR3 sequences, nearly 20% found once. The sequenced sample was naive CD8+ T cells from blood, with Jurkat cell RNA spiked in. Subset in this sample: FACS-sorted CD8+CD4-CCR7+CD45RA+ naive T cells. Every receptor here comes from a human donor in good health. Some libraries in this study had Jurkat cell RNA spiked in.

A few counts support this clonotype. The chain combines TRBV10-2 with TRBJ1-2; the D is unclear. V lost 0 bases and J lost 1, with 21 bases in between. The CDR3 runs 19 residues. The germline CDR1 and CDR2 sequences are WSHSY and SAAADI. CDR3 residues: CASSESSGEGVEHNYGYTF. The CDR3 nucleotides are TGCGCCAGCAGTGAGTCGAGCGGCGAGGGAGTGGAGCATAACTATGGCTACACCTTC.

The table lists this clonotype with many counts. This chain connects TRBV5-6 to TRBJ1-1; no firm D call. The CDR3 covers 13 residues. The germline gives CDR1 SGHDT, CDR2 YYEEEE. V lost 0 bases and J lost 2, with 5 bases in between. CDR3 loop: CASSLAYNTEAFF. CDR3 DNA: TGTGCCAGCAGCTTGGCCTACAACACTGAAGCTTTCTTT.

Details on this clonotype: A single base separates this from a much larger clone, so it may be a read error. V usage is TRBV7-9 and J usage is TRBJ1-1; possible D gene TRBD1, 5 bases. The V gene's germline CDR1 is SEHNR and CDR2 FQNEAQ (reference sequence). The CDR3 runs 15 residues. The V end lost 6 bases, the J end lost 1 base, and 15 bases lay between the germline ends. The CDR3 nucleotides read TGTGCCAGCAGACCGACTAGGGGCCAGAACACTGAAGCTTTCTTT. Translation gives CASRPTRGQNTEAFF.

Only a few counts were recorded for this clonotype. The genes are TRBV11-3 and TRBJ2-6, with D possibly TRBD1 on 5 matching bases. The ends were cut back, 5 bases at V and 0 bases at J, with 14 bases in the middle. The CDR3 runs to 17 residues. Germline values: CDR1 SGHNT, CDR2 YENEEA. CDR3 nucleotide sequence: TGTGCCAGCAGCGGAAGTGACAGAAACTCTGGGGCCAACGTCCTGACTTTC. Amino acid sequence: CASSGSDRNSGANVLTF.

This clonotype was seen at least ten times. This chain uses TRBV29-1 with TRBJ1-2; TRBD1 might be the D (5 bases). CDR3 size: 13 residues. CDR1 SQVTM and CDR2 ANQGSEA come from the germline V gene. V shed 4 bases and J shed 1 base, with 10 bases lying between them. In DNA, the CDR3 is TGCAGCGTTGTAACAGGCAATAACTATGGCTACACCTTC. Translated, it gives CSVVTGNNYGYTF.

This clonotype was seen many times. CDR3 sequence (DNA): TGCGCCAGCAGCTTGGTTGTCCGAGAAGAGACCCAGTACTTC. As protein: CASSLVVREETQYF. V and J are TRBV5-1 and TRBJ2-5, with no clear D. The CDR3 totals 14 residues. The V end lost 0 bases, the J end lost 3 bases, and 9 bases lay between the germline ends. Germline V gene sequence: CDR1 SGHRS, CDR2 YFSETQ.

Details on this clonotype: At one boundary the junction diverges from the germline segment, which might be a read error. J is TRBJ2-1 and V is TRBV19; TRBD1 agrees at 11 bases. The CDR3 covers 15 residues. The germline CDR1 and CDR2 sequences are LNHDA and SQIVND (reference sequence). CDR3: CASSIGDRGTNDRKF. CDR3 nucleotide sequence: TGTGCCAGTAGTATCGGGGACAGGGGGACTAATGACAGGAAGTTC.

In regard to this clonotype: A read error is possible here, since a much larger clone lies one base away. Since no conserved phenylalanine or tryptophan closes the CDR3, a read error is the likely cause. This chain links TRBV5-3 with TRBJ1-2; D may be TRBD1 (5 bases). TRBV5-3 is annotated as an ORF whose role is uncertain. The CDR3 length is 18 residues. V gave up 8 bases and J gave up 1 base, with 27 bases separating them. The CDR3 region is CASSTINLLGTDNYGYTL. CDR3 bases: TGTGCCAGCAGCACCATTAACTTGCTGGGGACCGATAACTATGGCTACACCCTC.

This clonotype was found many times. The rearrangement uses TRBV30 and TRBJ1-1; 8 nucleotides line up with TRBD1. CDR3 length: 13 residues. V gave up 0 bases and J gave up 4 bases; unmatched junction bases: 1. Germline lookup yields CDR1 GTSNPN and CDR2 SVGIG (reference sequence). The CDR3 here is CAWSVTGGTEAFF. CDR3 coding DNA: TGTGCCTGGAGTGTTACAGGGGGCACTGAAGCTTTCTTT.

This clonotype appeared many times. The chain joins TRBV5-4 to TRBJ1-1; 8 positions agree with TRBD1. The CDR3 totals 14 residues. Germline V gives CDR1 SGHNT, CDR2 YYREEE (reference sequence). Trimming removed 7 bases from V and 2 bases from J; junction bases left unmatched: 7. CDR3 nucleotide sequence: TGTGCCAGCCAACAAGGGACAGGTAACACTGAAGCTTTCTTT. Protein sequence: CASQQGTGNTEAFF.

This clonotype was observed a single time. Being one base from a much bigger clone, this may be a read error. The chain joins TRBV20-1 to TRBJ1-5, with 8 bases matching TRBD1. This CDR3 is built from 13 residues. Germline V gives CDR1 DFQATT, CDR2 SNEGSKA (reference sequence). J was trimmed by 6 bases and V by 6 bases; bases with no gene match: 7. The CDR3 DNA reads TGCAGTGCGCAGGACAGGGTAGCTCAGCCCCAGCATTTT. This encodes CSAQDRVAQPQHF.

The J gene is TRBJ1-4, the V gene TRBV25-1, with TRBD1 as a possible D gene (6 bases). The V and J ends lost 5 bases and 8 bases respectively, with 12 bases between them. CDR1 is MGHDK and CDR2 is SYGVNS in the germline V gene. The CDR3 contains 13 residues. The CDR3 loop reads CASSSTGREKLFF. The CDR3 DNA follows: TGTGCCAGCAGTAGCACAGGGAGAGAAAAACTGTTTTTT.

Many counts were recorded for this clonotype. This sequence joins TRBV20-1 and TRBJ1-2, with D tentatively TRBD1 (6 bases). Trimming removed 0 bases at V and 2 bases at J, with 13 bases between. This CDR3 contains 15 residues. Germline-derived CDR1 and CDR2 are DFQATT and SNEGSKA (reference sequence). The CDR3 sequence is CSARDHPDRNYGYTF. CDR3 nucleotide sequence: TGCAGTGCTAGAGATCACCCCGACAGGAACTATGGCTACACCTTC.

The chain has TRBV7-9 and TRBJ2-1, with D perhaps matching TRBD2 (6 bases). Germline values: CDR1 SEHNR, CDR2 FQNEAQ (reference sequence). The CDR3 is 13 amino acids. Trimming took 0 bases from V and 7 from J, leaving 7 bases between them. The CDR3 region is CASSLAGRNEQFF. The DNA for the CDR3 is TGTGCCAGCAGCTTAGCGGGGAGGAATGAGCAGTTCTTC. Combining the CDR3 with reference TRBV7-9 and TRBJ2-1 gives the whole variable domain DTGVSQNPRHKITKRGQNVTFRCDPISEHNRLYWYRQTLGQGPEFLTYFQNEAQLEKSRLLSDRFSAERPKGSFSTLEIQRTEQGDSAMYLCASSLAGRNEQFFGPGTRLTVL.

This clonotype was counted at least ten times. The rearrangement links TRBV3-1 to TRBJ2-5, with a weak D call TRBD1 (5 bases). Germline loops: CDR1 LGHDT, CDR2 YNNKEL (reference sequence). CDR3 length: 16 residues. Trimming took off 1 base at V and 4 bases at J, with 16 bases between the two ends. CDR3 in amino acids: CASSQGIYRHGETQYF. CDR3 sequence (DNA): TGTGCCAGCAGCCAAGGGATCTACAGGCATGGAGAGACCCAGTACTTC.

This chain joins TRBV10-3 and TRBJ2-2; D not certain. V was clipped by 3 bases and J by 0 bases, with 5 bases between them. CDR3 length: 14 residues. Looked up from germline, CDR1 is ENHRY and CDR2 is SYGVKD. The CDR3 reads CAISDITNTGELFF. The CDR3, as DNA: TGTGCCATCAGTGACATAACGAACACCGGGGAGCTGTTTTTT.

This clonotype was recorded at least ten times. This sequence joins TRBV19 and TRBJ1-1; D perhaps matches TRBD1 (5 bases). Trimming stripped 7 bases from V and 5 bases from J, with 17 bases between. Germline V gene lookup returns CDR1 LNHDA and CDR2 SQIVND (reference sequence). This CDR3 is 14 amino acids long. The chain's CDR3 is CASTPGGTSTEAFF. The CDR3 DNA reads TGTGCCAGTACCCCCGGGGGGACGAGTACTGAAGCTTTCTTT.